This entry lists 29 T cell receptor beta chains sequenced from one sample in a study of monozygotic twins with inflammatory bowel disease. One entry per CDR3 protein, without DNA, is what TCRdb gives after re-calling the 5' RACE reads. Its clone listing holds about 350,000 distinct CDR3 sequences. Input material: blood. Source of these receptors: a human donor with ulcerative colitis or Crohn's disease, or a healthy co-twin of an affected twin (not recorded which).

The gene calls are TRBV5-1 and TRBJ1-3; the TRBD1 assignment by TCRdb is unverifiable without DNA. The CDR3 spans 15 residues. The germline gives CDR1 SGHRS, CDR2 YFSETQ. This CDR3 is CASSLDPTDGNTIYF.

V is TRBV5-1 and J is TRBJ2-7. Germline V gene lookup returns CDR1 SGHRS and CDR2 YFSETQ. There are 15 residues in the CDR3. The CDR3 here is CASSVEFGPLGEQYF.

The chain couples TRBV20-1 to TRBJ1-2; TCRdb gives TRBD1 as the D gene, but with no DNA this cannot be confirmed. CDR1 and CDR2 from the germline V gene are DFQATT and SNEGSKA (reference sequence). This CDR3 spans 15 amino acids. The chain's CDR3 is CSARDTGTGDYGYTF.

The chain uses TRBV19 and TRBJ1-5. This CDR3 contains 15 residues. Germline V gene lookup returns CDR1 LNHDA and CDR2 SQIVND (reference sequence). The CDR3 sequence: CASSMMPETNQPQHF.

The chain carries TRBV27 and TRBJ2-3. Per germline, CDR1 MNHEY and CDR2 SMNVEV (reference sequence). CDR3 size: 16 residues. CDR3 in amino acids: CASSYLSSGDTDTQYF.

The V and J genes are TRBV30 and TRBJ1-1. Germline CDR1 GTSNPN, CDR2 SVGIG (reference sequence). The CDR3 extends over 12 amino acids. CDR3 in amino acids: CAWSVKAGEASF.

The chain carries TRBV5-5 and TRBJ2-1; TCRdb names TRBD2, which stays unverified in the absence of DNA. The CDR3 runs 13 residues. CDR1 and CDR2 from the germline V gene are SGHKS and YYEKEE (reference sequence). The CDR3 reads CASEEAGVNEQFF.

The chain couples TRBV5-1 to TRBJ2-7; the D gene TCRdb calls, TRBD2, cannot be checked with no DNA. The germline V gene has CDR1 SGHRS and CDR2 YFSETQ. This CDR3 is 19 amino acids long. CDR3: CASSFSTSVGTSGSYEQYF.

This sequence joins TRBV6-1 and TRBJ2-3; lacking DNA, the TRBD2 call made by TCRdb goes unchecked. The CDR3 has 15 amino acids. Germline CDR1 and CDR2: MNHNS and SASEGT. Here the CDR3 reads CASSDKREGTDTQYF.

The genes are TRBV12-3 or TRBV12-4 and TRBJ1-5. This CDR3 has 12 residues. CDR3 residues: CASSLNGQPQHF.

J is TRBJ1-1 and V is TRBV4-2. The CDR3 is made up of 13 amino acids. From germline, CDR1 is LGHNA and CDR2 YNFKEQ. This chain's CDR3 is CASSQDEDVQAFF.

The chain couples TRBV5-1 to TRBJ1-2. The CDR3 has 17 amino acids. Germline V gene lookup returns CDR1 SGHRS and CDR2 YFSETQ. This CDR3 reads CASSLAGRGVGTYGYTF.

V is TRBV20-1 and J is TRBJ1-5; TCRdb lists TRBD1, though no DNA is available to test this call. The CDR3 consists of 16 residues. CDR1 is DFQATT, CDR2 SNEGSKA, per germline (reference sequence). The CDR3 sequence is CSARDPWTGGYQPQHF.

The chain couples TRBV21-1 to TRBJ2-7; TCRdb indicates TRBD1, and absent DNA this call remains unverified. TRBV21-1 is recorded as a pseudogene. The CDR3 extends over 14 amino acids. The CDR3: CASSRGQVTYEQYF.

The chain is built from TRBV7-9 and TRBJ1-1; TCRdb's D call of TRBD1 is untestable without DNA. The CDR3 has 15 amino acids. CDR1 SEHNR and CDR2 FQNEAQ come from the germline V gene (reference sequence). CDR3: CASSLGRTGEGEAFF.

CDR3 amino acids: CASSPGSGKLTYEQYF. The chain carries TRBV18 and TRBJ2-7; TCRdb's D call, TRBD2, is unchecked because there is no DNA. The length of the CDR3 is 16 residues. Germline CDR1 is KGHSH and CDR2 is LQKENI.

This chain connects TRBV7-8 to TRBJ2-3; the TCRdb call, TRBD1, lacks DNA for checking. This CDR3 spans 17 amino acids. In germline, CDR1 is SGHVS, CDR2 FQNEAQ. CDR3 in amino acids: CASSSSGGGRSTDTQYF. Drawing the rest from reference TRBV7-8 and TRBJ2-3, the complete variable domain is GAGVSQSPRYKVAKRGQDVALRCDPISGHVSLFWYQQALGQGPEFLTYFQNEAQLDKSGLPSDRFFAERPEGSVSTLKIQRTQQEDSAVYLCASSSSGGGRSTDTQYFGPGTRLTVL.

J is TRBJ2-2 and V is TRBV4-1. Germline lookup yields CDR1 MGHRA and CDR2 YSYEKL. CDR3 length: 14 amino acids. The CDR3 spells CASSQAINTGELFF.

The chain employs TRBV19 and TRBJ1-1; TCRdb names TRBD1, which stays unverified in the absence of DNA. CDR3 length equals 14 residues. The germline V gene has CDR1 LNHDA and CDR2 SQIVND (reference sequence). The CDR3 sequence: CASSMGEIDGEAFF.

The chain carries TRBV6-1 and TRBJ1-3; TCRdb lists TRBD1, though no DNA is available to test this call. Germline values: CDR1 MNHNS, CDR2 SASEGT. This CDR3 comprises 15 residues. The CDR3 protein is CASSRGSYSGNTIYF.

The chain joins TRBV4-1 to TRBJ2-3; TCRdb lists TRBD2, though no DNA is available to test this call. This CDR3 contains 14 residues. Germline V CDR1 and CDR2: MGHRA, YSYEKL. The CDR3: CASSRIEGQDTQYF.

V and J are TRBV12-3 or TRBV12-4 and TRBJ2-1; TCRdb's D gene call, TRBD2, goes unchecked for lack of DNA. This CDR3 has 15 amino acids. CDR3 amino acids: CASTHSSGGYNEQFF.

CDR3: CASRDRASYEQYF. The chain employs TRBV25-1 and TRBJ2-7; no DNA is available, so the TRBD1 call from TCRdb remains unchecked. Germline CDR1 reads MGHDK; CDR2 reads SYGVNS. CDR3 size: 13 residues.

The rearrangement joins TRBV5-6 to TRBJ2-2; TCRdb proposes TRBD2, but this gene call is untestable without DNA. The CDR3 is 16 amino acids. Looked up from germline, CDR1 is SGHDT and CDR2 is YYEEEE. The CDR3 protein is CASSFQLGVDTGELFF. Full variable domain (remainder filled in from reference TRBV5-6 and TRBJ2-2): DAGVTQSPTHLIKTRGQQVTLRCSPKSGHDTVSWYQQALGQGPQFIFQYYEEEERQRGNFPDRFSGHQFPNYSSELNVNALLLGDSALYLCASSFQLGVDTGELFFGEGSRLTVL.

The rearrangement links TRBV7-2 to TRBJ2-6. The CDR3 is 16 residues long. Germline V gene lookup returns CDR1 SGHTA and CDR2 FQGNSA. The CDR3 sequence: CASSQRGSSGANVLTF.

The CDR3 sequence: CASSLAPGWEYGYTF. J is TRBJ1-2 and V is TRBV7-2. This CDR3 spans 15 amino acids. Germline loops: CDR1 SGHTA, CDR2 FQGNSA.

The chain is built from TRBV21-1 and TRBJ2-5; there is no DNA to check the TCRdb D call of TRBD2. TRBV21-1 represents a pseudogene. The CDR3 has 16 amino acids. The CDR3 is CASTEPRTIASETQYF.

The V call is TRBV28, the J call TRBJ1-3; as DNA is missing, the TRBD1 call by TCRdb cannot be tested. This CDR3 has 15 amino acids. Per germline, CDR1 MDHEN and CDR2 SYDVKM. The CDR3 loop reads CASSSGHHSGNTIYF.

The chain joins TRBV12-3 or TRBV12-4 to TRBJ2-5; TCRdb selects TRBD1, and the lack of DNA leaves this call unchecked. The CDR3 is made up of 12 amino acids. This CDR3 reads CASSKTRETQYF.